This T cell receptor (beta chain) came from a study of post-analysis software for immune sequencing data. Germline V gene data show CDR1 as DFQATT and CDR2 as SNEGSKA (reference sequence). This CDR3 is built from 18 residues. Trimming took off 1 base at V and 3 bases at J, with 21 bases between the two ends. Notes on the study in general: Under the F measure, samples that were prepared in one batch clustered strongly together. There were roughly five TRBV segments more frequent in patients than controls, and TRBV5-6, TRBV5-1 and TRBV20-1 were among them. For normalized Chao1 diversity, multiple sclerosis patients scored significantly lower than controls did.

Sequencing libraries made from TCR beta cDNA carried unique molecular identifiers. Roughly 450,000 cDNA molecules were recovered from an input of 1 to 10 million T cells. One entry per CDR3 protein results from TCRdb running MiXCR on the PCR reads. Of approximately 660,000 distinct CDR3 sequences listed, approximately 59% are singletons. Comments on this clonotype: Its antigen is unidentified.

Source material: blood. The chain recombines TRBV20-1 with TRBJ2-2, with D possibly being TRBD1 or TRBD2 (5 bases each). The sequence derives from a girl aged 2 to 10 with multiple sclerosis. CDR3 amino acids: CSARVYQVGPRDTGELFF. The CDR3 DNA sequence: TGCAGTGCTAGAGTATATCAGGTGGGACCTCGGGACACCGGGGAGCTGTTTTTT.